This is a list of T cell receptor beta chains from one sample in a study of identical twins. TCRdb reanalysed the 5' RACE reads using MiXCR and keeps one entry per CDR3 protein. The sample shows around 490,000 distinct CDR3 sequences, roughly 15% of them seen only once. Separately, the same data were catalogued under a study of yellow fever vaccine responses in identical twins.

The sample was CD4+ T cells sorted from blood. The receptors shown here come from a woman younger than 30 in good health. CDR3s include the opening cysteine and the closing phenylalanine or tryptophan. Fields, in order: CDR3 DNA, CDR3 protein, J gene, D gene, V gene, clone size. A D gene is named only where the DNA matches it firmly. Not every row has a clone size; where given, it reads once, few, many or a size class.

CDR3 DNA: TGTGCCAGCAGCTGGGACCTCGGGGGCAATGAGCAGTTCTTC
CDR3 protein: CASSWDLGGNEQFF
J gene: TRBJ2-1
D gene: NA
V gene: TRBV5-6
clone size: few

CDR3 DNA: TGTGCCAGCAGTCCGAGCGCCCGGGACAGGGGGTACGAGCAGTACTTC
CDR3 protein: CASSPSARDRGYEQYF
J gene: TRBJ2-7
D gene: TRBD1
V gene: TRBV12-3/TRBV12-4
clone size: few

CDR3 DNA: TGTGCCAGCAGTTTTGCTCGGAGCATTCAGTACTTC
CDR3 protein: CASSFARSIQYF
J gene: TRBJ2-4
D gene: NA
V gene: TRBV12-3/TRBV12-4
clone size: NA

CDR3 DNA: TGTGCCAGCAGCCCAAGAGGGGAGGCTGAAGCTTTCTTT
CDR3 protein: CASSPRGEAEAFF
J gene: TRBJ1-1
D gene: NA
V gene: TRBV3-1
clone size: NA

CDR3 DNA: TGTGCCAGCAGCCACCGACAGACTGAAGCTTTCTTT
CDR3 protein: CASSHRQTEAFF
J gene: TRBJ1-1
D gene: NA
V gene: TRBV11-2
clone size: few

CDR3 DNA: TGCGCCAGCAGCCTGGTAGGCGGGGGGAGACAAGAGACCCAGTACTTC
CDR3 protein: CASSLVGGGRQETQYF
J gene: TRBJ2-5
D gene: TRBD2
V gene: TRBV5-1
clone size: NA

CDR3 DNA: TGTGCCAGCAGCCAAGATCCCCCTAGACAAGAGACCCAGTACTTC
CDR3 protein: CASSQDPPRQETQYF
J gene: TRBJ2-5
D gene: NA
V gene: TRBV3-1
clone size: few

CDR3 DNA: TGCGCCATCCCTTGGACAGGTTCGGCCTACGAGCAGTACTTC
CDR3 protein: CAIPWTGSAYEQYF
J gene: TRBJ2-7
D gene: TRBD1
V gene: TRBV5-1
clone size: few

CDR3 DNA: TGCAGCGTTGGCCGTTCAGTAAGCACAGATACGCAGTATTTT
CDR3 protein: CSVGRSVSTDTQYF
J gene: TRBJ2-3
D gene: NA
V gene: TRBV29-1
clone size: NA

CDR3 DNA: TGTGCCAGCAGGATACTAGCGGGATTTAGAGATACGCAGTATTTT
CDR3 protein: CASRILAGFRDTQYF
J gene: TRBJ2-3
D gene: TRBD2
V gene: TRBV28
clone size: NA

CDR3 DNA: TGTGCCACCAGATGGGGCGATGGTAGCAATCAGCCCCAGCATTTT
CDR3 protein: CATRWGDGSNQPQHF
J gene: TRBJ1-5
D gene: NA
V gene: TRBV10-3
clone size: NA

CDR3 DNA: TGCGCCAGCGCTGAGGCCCGGGCCACTAATGAAAAACTGTTTTTT
CDR3 protein: CASAEARATNEKLFF
J gene: TRBJ1-4
D gene: NA
V gene: TRBV5-1
clone size: few

CDR3 DNA: TGTGCCAGCAGTTTTTTGAGGAATCGCAGCGGGCAGTTCTTC
CDR3 protein: CASSFLRNRSGQFF
J gene: TRBJ2-1
D gene: NA
V gene: TRBV28
clone size: few

CDR3 DNA: TGTGCCAGCAGCCAAGAGGAAGGGACTGAAGCTTTCTTT
CDR3 protein: CASSQEEGTEAFF
J gene: TRBJ1-1
D gene: NA
V gene: TRBV11-3
clone size: few

CDR3 DNA: TGCAGTGCTAGAGTTTCCGGGGGTGGCTACACCTTC
CDR3 protein: CSARVSGGGYTF
J gene: TRBJ1-2
D gene: NA
V gene: TRBV20-1
clone size: NA

CDR3 DNA: TGTGCCAGCAGTCCCCCGGAGGGAAGGGGGCAAAGCGGGGAGCTGTTTTTT
CDR3 protein: CASSPPEGRGQSGELFF
J gene: TRBJ2-2
D gene: NA
V gene: TRBV6-1
clone size: NA

CDR3 DNA: TGTGCCAGCGGATTGACAGTCCCTCGGGGCAATCAGCCCCAGCATTTT
CDR3 protein: CASGLTVPRGNQPQHF
J gene: TRBJ1-5
D gene: NA
V gene: TRBV28
clone size: NA

CDR3 DNA: TGCGCCAGCAGCCCTCCGACAGATCAAACCGGGGCCAACGTCCTGACTTTC
CDR3 protein: CASSPPTDQTGANVLTF
J gene: TRBJ2-6
D gene: NA
V gene: TRBV4-1
clone size: NA

CDR3 DNA: TGTGCCACCAGCAGACCTGGGGACAGGAGCTACAATGAGCAGTTCTTC
CDR3 protein: CATSRPGDRSYNEQFF
J gene: TRBJ2-1
D gene: TRBD1
V gene: TRBV15
clone size: NA

CDR3 DNA: TGTGCCAGCAGCCTGCAGCGGGACCATGAGCAGTTCTTC
CDR3 protein: CASSLQRDHEQFF
J gene: TRBJ2-1
D gene: TRBD2
V gene: TRBV7-9
clone size: NA